The 29 T cell receptor beta chains listed next were all sequenced from one sample in a study of OX40 agonist ivuxolimab in advanced cancers. The receptor library was made with the immunoSEQ multiplex PCR assay. Drawn from immuneACCESS, this table holds only the in-frame rearrangements with V and J called that TCRdb kept. Clones are partly lost; checked studies trace under half to an unresolved V gene and leave the rest unexplained. A total of 75,000 to 85,000 clones appear in this sample, around nine tenths of them only once. Roughly 0.22% of the sample comes from the top ten. Sequences were derived from CD4+ or CD8+ T cells sorted from blood, sampled in a trial of the OX40 agonist ivuxolimab. These receptors were obtained from an adult with an advanced solid tumor such as melanoma, head and neck, liver or kidney cancer.

This chain connects TRBV11-2 to TRBJ2-5, with 9 bases matching TRBD2. The germline V gene has CDR1 SGHAT and CDR2 FQNNGV. The CDR3 has 12 amino acids. CDR3 in amino acids: CTAGGPGETQYF. The CDR3 DNA follows: TGTACGGCGGGAGGGCCCGGAGAGACCCAGTACTTC.

The V call is TRBV4-1, the J call TRBJ2-5; D perhaps matches TRBD2 (6 bases). Germline lookup yields CDR1 MGHRA and CDR2 YSYEKL. Trimming removed 4 bases from V and 1 base from J, with 7 bases in between. CDR3 length: 13 residues. In DNA, the CDR3 is TGCGCCAGCAGCCCGGGACTCCAAGAGACCCAGTACTTC. Amino acid sequence: CASSPGLQETQYF.

This sequence joins TRBV5-1 and TRBJ2-3, with 15 bases lining up with TRBD2. CDR3 length: 17 residues. Unmatched junction bases numbered 6, after V lost 4 bases and J lost 3 bases. CDR1 is SGHRS, CDR2 YFSETQ, per germline. In nucleotides, the CDR3 is TGCGCCAGCAGCCCCGGACTAGCGGGAGGGCCAACAGATACGCAGTATTTT. Protein: CASSPGLAGGPTDTQYF.

V usage is TRBV5-4 and J usage is TRBJ2-5; 11 bases fit TRBD2. Germline CDR1 and CDR2: SGHNT and YYREEE (reference sequence). The J segment lost 4 bases and the V segment lost 5 bases, leaving 10 bases of the junction unmatched. The CDR3 extends over 16 amino acids. In nucleotides, the CDR3 is TGTGCCAGCAGTCCCACTAGCGGGAGTTCGGGAGAGACCCAGTACTTC. It translates to CASSPTSGSSGETQYF. Full variable domain (remainder filled in from reference TRBV5-4 and TRBJ2-5): ETGVTQSPTHLIKTRGQQVTLRCSSQSGHNTVSWYQQALGQGPQFIFQYYREEENGRGNFPPRFSGLQFPNYSSELNVNALELDDSALYLCASSPTSGSSGETQYFGPGTRLLVL.

The chain employs TRBV7-2 and TRBJ2-5, with D possibly matching TRBD2 (6 bases). Trimming took 3 bases from V and 5 from J, leaving 16 bases between them. CDR1 is SGHTA and CDR2 is FQGNSA in the germline V gene. The CDR3 loop spans 15 amino acids. The CDR3 DNA reads as TGTGCCAGCAGCTTTTGGCGCGGGGCGGGGGAGACCCAGTACTTC. Translated, it gives CASSFWRGAGETQYF.

The chain employs TRBV2 and TRBJ2-3; D is possibly TRBD2 (6 bases). Germline assignment: CDR1 SNHLY and CDR2 FYNNEI. V was shortened by 6 bases and J by 1 base, with 14 bases between the two germline ends. This CDR3 comprises 15 residues. The CDR3 sequence is CASRVTSSGTDTQYF. CDR3 nucleotides: TGTGCCAGCAGGGTAACTAGCAGCGGCACAGATACGCAGTATTTT. Based on the CDR3 plus reference TRBV2 and TRBJ2-3, the full variable domain is EPEVTQTPSHQVTQMGQEVILRCVPISNHLYFYWYRQILGQKVEFLVSFYNNEISEKSEIFDDQFSVERPDGSNFTLKIRSTKLEDSAMYFCASRVTSSGTDTQYFGPGTRLTVL.

The chain uses TRBV5-4 and TRBJ2-3; D is perhaps TRBD1 (6 bases). The V end lost 3 bases, the J end lost 3 bases, and 14 bases lay between the germline ends. The CDR3 contains 15 residues. CDR1 SGHNT and CDR2 YYREEE come from the germline V gene (reference sequence). The CDR3 region is CASSSQTTGTDTQYF. DNA of the CDR3: TGTGCCAGCAGCTCCCAAACTACAGGGACAGATACGCAGTATTTT.

The J gene is TRBJ2-1, the V gene TRBV7-8; no clear D gene. V lost 5 bases, J lost 4 bases, and 6 bases lay in between. The germline V gene has CDR1 SGHVS and CDR2 FQNEAQ. CDR3 length: 12 residues. The DNA for the CDR3 is TGTGCCAGCAGCCCCCAATACAATGAGCAGTTCTTC. This encodes CASSPQYNEQFF.

The J gene is TRBJ1-1, the V gene TRBV7-8, with D perhaps TRBD1 (5 bases). V was shortened by 0 bases and J by 2 bases, with 10 bases between the two germline ends. The CDR3 extends over 15 amino acids. Germline values: CDR1 SGHVS, CDR2 FQNEAQ. The CDR3 region has the DNA TGTGCCAGCAGCTTAGCGACGGGACCTAACACTGAAGCTTTCTTT. This encodes CASSLATGPNTEAFF.

The chain has TRBV29-1 and TRBJ2-1; the D gene is possibly TRBD1 (6 bases). The germline gives CDR1 SQVTM, CDR2 ANQGSEA. V was clipped by 5 bases and J by 10 bases, with 15 bases between them. CDR3 size: 12 residues. Here the CDR3 reads CSVNQQGYEQFF. In DNA, the CDR3 is TGCAGCGTTAACCAACAGGGTTACGAGCAGTTCTTC.

The V and J genes are TRBV28 and TRBJ1-4; TRBD1 might be the D (6 bases). CDR1 and CDR2 from the germline V gene are MDHEN and SYDVKM. This CDR3 spans 14 amino acids. V lost 6 bases and J lost 2, with 10 bases in between. In DNA form, the CDR3 reads TGTGCCAGCAGCTTTGACAGGACTAATGAAAAACTGTTTTTT. Protein sequence: CASSFDRTNEKLFF.

The chain is built from TRBV7-9 and TRBJ2-1; D perhaps matches TRBD2 (6 bases). Germline V gene data show CDR1 as SEHNR and CDR2 as FQNEAQ (reference sequence). Trimming pared 0 bases from V and 7 bases from J, leaving 19 bases between. There are 17 residues in the CDR3. Here the CDR3 reads CASSLAELAQWRNEQFF. The CDR3 DNA is TGTGCCAGCAGCTTAGCGGAGCTAGCGCAATGGCGGAATGAGCAGTTCTTC.

The chain recombines TRBV19 with TRBJ2-4; D is undetermined. The CDR3 sequence is 18 residues long. The ends were cut back, 5 bases at V and 0 bases at J, with 20 bases in the middle. CDR1 is LNHDA and CDR2 is SQIVND in the germline V gene (reference sequence). CDR3 protein: CASSVQRDKTLAKNIQYF. CDR3 in DNA: TGTGCCAGTAGTGTCCAGCGCGACAAGACGTTAGCCAAAAACATTCAGTACTTC.

This CDR3 is CASIPRVGRGNEQYF. The DNA of the CDR3 is TGTGCCAGCATCCCCCGGGTGGGAAGAGGGAACGAGCAGTACTTC. This sequence joins TRBV28 and TRBJ2-7, with D possibly TRBD2 on 5 matching bases. There are 15 residues in the CDR3. The V end was cut by 7 bases, the J end by 5 bases, with 21 bases between. Germline CDR1 MDHEN, CDR2 SYDVKM.

V is TRBV10-3 and J is TRBJ1-5; 7 nucleotides line up with TRBD1. From germline, CDR1 is ENHRY and CDR2 SYGVKD. This CDR3 is 13 amino acids long. V shed 4 bases and J 7 bases; nucleotides not matched to a gene: 4. The CDR3, as DNA: TGTGCCATCAGTGGACAGGGTGGACAGCCCCAGCATTTT. Protein sequence: CAISGQGGQPQHF.

In this sample, this clone turned up once. The V and J genes are TRBV10-2 and TRBJ1-2, with 9 bases fitting TRBD1. The CDR3 is 14 amino acids. Germline-derived CDR1 and CDR2 are WSHSY and SAAADI. V shed 8 bases and J 0 bases; nucleotides not matched to a gene: 4. As DNA, the CDR3 is TGCGCCAGCGGACAGGGGCTTTCTAACTATGGCTACACCTTC. It specifies CASGQGLSNYGYTF.

The rearrangement uses TRBV13 and TRBJ2-7, with D possibly called TRBD1 or TRBD2 (5 bases each). Germline CDR1 PRHDT, CDR2 FYEKMQ (reference sequence). Deletions cut 5 bases from V and 3 bases from J, with 14 bases between. This CDR3 is 14 amino acids long. The CDR3 DNA is TGTGCCAGCAGCGAAGGGACGGGTTTCTACGAGCAGTACTTC. It codes for CASSEGTGFYEQYF.

The chain links TRBV11-3 to TRBJ1-3; D gene unclear. The CDR3 consists of 14 residues. V lost 5 bases and J lost 0, with 8 bases in between. The germline V gene encodes CDR1 SGHNT and CDR2 YENEEA. The CDR3 region has the DNA TGTGCCAGCAGCCCCGGGGACTCTGGAAACACCATATATTTT. Protein: CASSPGDSGNTIYF.

This clone was seen a handful of times. V and J are TRBV2 and TRBJ2-1, with 13 bases that match TRBD2. This CDR3 is built from 17 residues. CDR1 and CDR2 from the germline V gene are SNHLY and FYNNEI. V shed 5 bases, J shed 4 bases, and the junction held 8 bases outside the gene matches. The CDR3 loop is CASSLEGLAGSYNEQFF. The CDR3 DNA reads TGTGCCAGCAGTCTAGAGGGACTAGCGGGATCGTACAATGAGCAGTTCTTC.

The chain carries TRBV7-9 and TRBJ2-7; D might be TRBD1 (6 bases). The CDR3 runs 17 residues. Germline loops: CDR1 SEHNR, CDR2 FQNEAQ (reference sequence). V lost 1 base, J lost 2 bases, and 18 bases lay in between. The CDR3 loop reads CASSLGQVRGLTYEQYF. In nucleotides, the CDR3 is TGTGCCAGCAGCTTAGGGCAAGTCAGGGGCCTTACCTACGAGCAGTACTTC.

In DNA form, the CDR3 reads TGTGCCAGCAGCCTATCCCTGGACTCTGGAAACACCATATATTTT. Translating gives CASSLSLDSGNTIYF. The rearrangement links TRBV28 to TRBJ1-3; no clear D gene. Germline V gene lookup returns CDR1 MDHEN and CDR2 SYDVKM. V shed 6 bases and J shed 0 bases, with 12 bases lying between them. This CDR3 is built from 15 residues.

This clone was seen a few times. The chain carries TRBV7-9 and TRBJ1-1; D is unresolved. CDR3 length: 13 residues. The germline gives CDR1 SEHNR, CDR2 FQNEAQ (reference sequence). Trimming stripped 1 base from V and 3 bases from J, with 6 bases between. CDR3 in DNA: TGTGCCAGCAGCTTAGATTGGGACACTGAAGCTTTCTTT. It specifies CASSLDWDTEAFF.

V usage is TRBV7-9 and J usage is TRBJ2-2; 8 nucleotides line up with TRBD1. Per germline, CDR1 SEHNR and CDR2 FQNEAQ (reference sequence). J lost 1 base, V lost 5 bases, and 6 bases had no gene match. This CDR3 contains 16 residues. The CDR3 nucleotides are TGTGCCAGCAGCCTCTGGACAGGGAGGAACACCGGGGAGCTGTTTTTT. It is translated as CASSLWTGRNTGELFF.

The rearrangement uses TRBV7-9 and TRBJ2-7, with D perhaps TRBD1 (6 bases). Germline CDR1 reads SEHNR; CDR2 reads FQNEAQ (reference sequence). The CDR3 spans 13 residues. Between the trimmed V and J ends, which lost 5 bases and 5 bases, there was a span of 13 bases. CDR3 nucleotides: TGTGCCAGCAGCGGGACATCCTGGGACGAGCAGTACTTC. It encodes CASSGTSWDEQYF.

The chain joins TRBV11-3 to TRBJ2-7; 7 bases agree with TRBD2. Germline assignment: CDR1 SGHNT and CDR2 YENEEA. This CDR3 has 17 residues. V shed 1 base and J 0 bases; nucleotides not matched to a gene: 9. The CDR3 is CASSLGRLGGGSYEQYF. CDR3 sequence (DNA): TGTGCCAGCAGCTTAGGCCGACTTGGGGGGGGCTCCTACGAGCAGTACTTC. Filled out from reference TRBV11-3 and TRBJ2-7, the complete variable domain reads EAGVVQSPRYKIIEKKQPVAFWCNPISGHNTLYWYLQNLGQGPELLIRYENEEAVDDSQLPKDRFSAERLKGVDSTLKIQPAELGDSAVYLCASSLGRLGGGSYEQYFGPGTRLTVT.

The chain joins TRBV7-6 to TRBJ2-1; 11 bases map to TRBD2. The CDR3 is 16 residues long. CDR1 and CDR2 from the germline V gene are SGHVS and FNYEAQ. V was clipped by 1 base and J by 4 bases; unmatched bases: 3. The CDR3 coding sequence is TGTGCCAGCAGCTTAGATACTAGCGGGGGTTACAATGAGCAGTTCTTC. It codes for CASSLDTSGGYNEQFF.

This clone was observed a few times. The gene calls are TRBV7-9 and TRBJ2-5; D is uncertain. CDR1 SEHNR and CDR2 FQNEAQ come from the germline V gene (reference sequence). The CDR3 covers 12 residues. V dropped 7 bases and J dropped 2 bases, with 8 bases sitting between them. Written as DNA, the CDR3 is TGTGCCAGCACTATATGGCAAGAGACCCAGTACTTC. Translated, it gives CASTIWQETQYF.

This clone was seen just once. The V gene is TRBV7-2, the J gene TRBJ1-5; TRBD1 might be the D (5 bases). Between the trimmed V and J ends, which lost 1 base and 7 bases, there was a span of 17 bases. The germline CDR1 and CDR2 sequences are SGHTA and FQGNSA. The CDR3 covers 16 residues. The CDR3 is CASSLERGGTKQPQHF. The CDR3 DNA is TGTGCCAGCAGCTTAGAGCGGGGGGGGACGAAGCAGCCCCAGCATTTT.

This sequence joins TRBV5-1 and TRBJ1-6; TRBD1 might be the D (6 bases). Per germline, CDR1 SGHRS and CDR2 YFSETQ. Trimming removed 0 bases from V and 6 bases from J, with 10 bases in between. The CDR3 is made up of 15 amino acids. The CDR3, as DNA: TGCGCCAGCAGCTTGGCCCCGGACAGTAATTCACCCCTCCACTTT. Protein: CASSLAPDSNSPLHF.